Following are 12 T cell receptor beta chains from one sample sequenced in a study of control samples from healthy donors and cancer patients (dated by TCRdb to about 2020). The library was built by means of the immunoSEQ multiplex PCR assay. This immuneACCESS table, as held by TCRdb, lists in-frame sequences with V and J called but not all clones. Of the missing ones, under half trace to an unresolved V gene in checked studies; the others have no known cause. The sample includes roughly 190,000 clones, with roughly 89% observed a single time. Of the sample, 1.5% is held by the ten largest clones. What was sequenced was blood. All receptors derive from a woman in her twenties or thirties in good health.

The chain joins TRBV6-5 to TRBJ2-5; TRBD2 matches 9 bases. There are 15 residues in the CDR3. Losses at the gene ends were 4 bases for V and 1 base for J; bases not matched to a gene: 4. Germline values: CDR1 MNHEY, CDR2 SVGAGI. In DNA form, the CDR3 reads TGTGCCAGCAGTTTGACTAGCGGAGCCCAAGAGACCCAGTACTTC. Protein sequence: CASSLTSGAQETQYF.

This rearrangement joins TRBV5-4 to TRBJ2-1; TRBD2 aligns across 15 bases. V was pared by 3 bases and J by 6 bases, with 1 base of the junction left unmatched. CDR1 and CDR2 (germline): SGHNT, YYREEE (reference sequence). The CDR3 loop spans 15 amino acids. CDR3 residues: CASSWTSGRANEQFF. The CDR3 region has the DNA TGTGCCAGCAGCTGGACTAGCGGGAGGGCCAATGAGCAGTTCTTC. Full variable domain (missing parts from reference TRBV5-4 and TRBJ2-1): ETGVTQSPTHLIKTRGQQVTLRCSSQSGHNTVSWYQQALGQGPQFIFQYYREEENGRGNFPPRFSGLQFPNYSSELNVNALELDDSALYLCASSWTSGRANEQFFGPGTRLTVL.

As DNA, the CDR3 is TGTGCCAGCAGCGTAGGGGGGCAGGGGGCGGCAGATACGCAGTATTTT. This gives the protein CASSVGGQGAADTQYF. This chain connects TRBV9 to TRBJ2-3; TRBD1 matches 8 bases. The length of the CDR3 is 16 residues. CDR1 and CDR2 from the germline V gene are SGDLS and YYNGEE. With 0 bases clipped from V and 4 bases from J, the junction kept 7 bases outside the gene matches.

CDR3 DNA: TGTGCCAGCAGCCCTCGGACTAGCGGGGCCCCCTACGAGCAGTACTTC. Its translation: CASSPRTSGAPYEQYF. The J gene is TRBJ2-7, the V gene TRBV9, with TRBD2 matching over 12 bases. Germline-derived CDR1 and CDR2 are SGDLS and YYNGEE. The CDR3 is 16 amino acids. The V segment lost 4 bases and the J segment 2 bases; nucleotides outside the gene matches: 7.

V gene TRBV5-5 combines with J gene TRBJ1-2; a weak D match, TRBD1 (6 bases). This CDR3 spans 16 amino acids. Per germline, CDR1 SGHKS and CDR2 YYEKEE (reference sequence). Trimming removed 1 base from V and 5 bases from J, with 18 bases in between. CDR3 nucleotide sequence: TGTGCCAGCAGCTTGAGTCTTTCAGGGGCGATATATGGCTACACCTTC. This translates into CASSLSLSGAIYGYTF.

This chain connects TRBV6-4 to TRBJ1-1; D unclear. Germline V gene sequence: CDR1 MRHNA, CDR2 SNTAGT. The CDR3 length is 12 residues. Trimming pared 4 bases from V and 5 bases from J, leaving 8 bases between. The CDR3: CASSGGWTEAFF. The CDR3 nucleotides are TGTGCCAGCAGTGGAGGGTGGACTGAAGCTTTCTTT.

The chain joins TRBV6-4 to TRBJ2-1, with 9 bases matching TRBD1. The germline gives CDR1 MRHNA, CDR2 SNTAGT. Germline trimming cut 5 bases from V and 6 bases from J; bases unmatched to any gene: 8. The CDR3 length is 15 residues. CDR3 protein: CASSQTGQGGNEQFF. CDR3 DNA: TGTGCCAGCAGTCAAACGGGACAGGGAGGCAATGAGCAGTTCTTC.

The J gene is TRBJ1-3, the V gene TRBV6-5, with TRBD1 as a possible D gene (5 bases). Germline V gives CDR1 MNHEY, CDR2 SVGAGI. Trimming removed 0 bases at V and 2 bases at J, with 8 bases between. CDR3 size: 15 residues. The CDR3 reads CASSYSWGAGNTIYF. CDR3 DNA sequence: TGTGCCAGCAGTTACTCGTGGGGGGCTGGAAACACCATATATTTT.

The chain links TRBV6-4 to TRBJ2-3, with 9 positions matching TRBD2. Trimming cost V 3 bases and J 0 bases; bases outside gene matches: 1. Per the germline V gene, CDR1 is MRHNA and CDR2 is SNTAGT. CDR3 size: 15 residues. DNA for the CDR3: TGTGCCAGCAGTGAGCGGGGGGGTAGCACAGATACGCAGTATTTT. It codes for CASSERGGSTDTQYF.

CDR3 DNA: TGTGCCAGCAGTAAACGGACAGCAACTAATGAAAAACTGTTTTTT. It is translated as CASSKRTATNEKLFF. This chain connects TRBV6-1 to TRBJ1-4, with TRBD1 as a possible D gene (6 bases). The CDR3 spans 15 residues. Between the trimmed V and J ends, which lost 5 bases and 0 bases, there was a span of 10 bases. CDR1 is MNHNS, CDR2 SASEGT, per germline.

V is TRBV11-2 and J is TRBJ2-1; D not resolved. Per the germline V gene, CDR1 is SGHAT and CDR2 is FQNNGV. Deletions cut 0 bases from V and 9 bases from J, with 12 bases between. This CDR3 comprises 14 residues. This CDR3 reads CASSLESSVGEQFF. CDR3 coding DNA: TGTGCCAGCAGCTTAGAATCCAGCGTCGGTGAGCAGTTCTTC.

The rearrangement joins TRBV3-1 (or the pseudogene TRBV3-2) to TRBJ2-1, with D tentatively TRBD2 (6 bases). CDR1 is LGHDT and CDR2 is YNNKEL in the germline V gene (reference sequence). The length of the CDR3 is 13 residues. V shed 1 base and J shed 5 bases, with 6 bases lying between them. As DNA, the CDR3 is TGTGCCAGCAGCCAAGGGACTAACAATGAGCAGTTCTTC. As protein: CASSQGTNNEQFF.